Reported below is one TCR beta chain. This clonotype showed up many times. Its specific antigen is unknown. No per-base quality is available; no much larger clone lies one base away. The TCR beta CDR3 regions were amplified from RNA transcripts. The first round of RT-PCR for the TCR CDR3 was performed with the HTBI primer set and the Qiagen OneStep RT-PCR kit. Libraries were constructed in a second round of multiplex PCR, after which size selection and purification were performed. Paired-end sequencing of the libraries was performed with 100 bp reads on an Illumina HiSeq2000. Per the source publication's procedure: Raw data were processed with SOAPnuke, discarding reads with adapters, uncalled bases, mean Phred below 15, or no exact constant-primer or identifier match. High-quality paired reads were merged using COPE v1.2.5, and each unique nucleotide sequence was defined as a clonotype. Clonotypes were aligned to IMGT TRBV, TRBD and TRBJ reference segments using MiTCR v1.1. The analysis was restricted to V-J combinations with a frequency above 0.0001, which together covered about 99% of the repertoires. The TCS score was defined as F50 (clonal expansion) divided by E x V (chaos), with BLOSUM62-based TCRdist calculated between CDR3 peptides within each V-J. Welch's t-statistics and random forest reduced fewer than 600 V-J features to 10 to 15, which were used in a naive Bayes classifier (R e1071). TCRdb handled the public reads itself, with Q25 trimming in fastp and clone calling in MiXCR, and kept productive beta chains. Merged by CDR3 protein, the rows form single entries marked with the most common genes and DNA. TCRdb, not the authors, supplied the V and J calls. This sample gives roughly 500,000 distinct CDR3 sequences in total; approximately 14% of them show up just once. Roughly 6.2% of the sample comes from the top ten.

There are 14 amino acids in the CDR3, from cysteine to phenylalanine inclusive. The DNA shown is the 42-base CDR3, in frame from base 1. Deletion took 5 bases off V and 5 bases off J, with a span of 15 bases between the germline ends. CDR1 SGHAT and CDR2 FQNNGV were looked up in the germline V gene. The hyperthyroidism patients were between 18 and 65 years old and newly diagnosed, with a disease duration of less than 2 months. Exclusion was applied to patients with uncontrolled infections, other autoimmune diseases, pregnancy or lactation. Diagnoses relied on clinical symptoms, serum thyroxine and TRAb, thyroid ultrasound and orbital computed tomography. Blood from progressor patients was collected at the time of first diagnosis with hyperthyroidism, before any ophthalmopathy symptoms had appeared. Ficoll-Paque density gradient centrifugation was used to isolate PBMCs from under 11 ml of fresh peripheral blood. Patients classed as progressors first received a Graves' hyperthyroidism diagnosis and then went on to develop ophthalmopathy during follow-up. Total RNA was extracted with Trizol reagent, and quality was checked on an Agilent 2100 Bioanalyzer.

The sample comes from a study of T cells in Graves' hyperthyroidism and ophthalmopathy (dated by TCRdb to between 2018 and 2020). Study-wide context: Peripheral blood was collected at initial diagnosis, before any treatment. The 75 to 100 discovery patients were randomly split 7:3 into training and test sets. After sampling, hyperthyroidism patients received methimazole starting at 30 mg daily, and ophthalmopathy patients received high-dose intravenous methylprednisolone. Prospective prediction of ophthalmopathy was tested in an independent validation cohort of approximately 19 hyperthyroidism patients and 17 patients who later progressed to ophthalmopathy. TCR V-J signatures able to tell the groups apart were searched for in a discovery cohort of 90 to 100 patients, of whom under 45 had Graves' ophthalmopathy and about 60 had stable Graves' hyperthyroidism. According to the paper, TCR Vbeta CDR3 sequencing was carried out on approximately 140 peripheral blood samples, which came from about 45 ophthalmopathy, around 75 hyperthyroidism and roughly 17 progressor patients. Thyroid tissue and blood T-cell repertoires from roughly six Graves' hyperthyroidism patients were also compared in the study.

Study-wide conclusions, independent of this receptor: Ophthalmopathy was separated from stable hyperthyroidism by a 13 V-J signature model, with 87.88% sensitivity and about 84% specificity obtained in cross-validation and 80%/75% obtained in testing. Sample size was not statistically predetermined, and investigators were not blinded to group allocation. In validation, the model predicted progression to ophthalmopathy with around 71% sensitivity and about 73% specificity, a median of about six months before onset. Most expanded thyroid clonotypes (frequency above 0.001) were also found in blood, which suggests that blood repertoires may mirror thyroid immune responses.

The clonotype comes from a woman aged 25-40 years with Graves' hyperthyroidism that later progressed to Graves' ophthalmopathy. This chain joins TRBV11-2 to TRBJ1-2, and possibly TRBD1, on 6 matching bases. The sequenced sample consisted of blood. Read as DNA, the sequence is TGTGCCAGCAGCCCCCGGACAGAGAGTTATGGCTACACCTTC. It encodes CASSPRTESYGYTF.